This section outlines one T cell receptor (beta chain) sequence together with its context. The record originates from a study of blood T cell repertoires in COVID-19. The protocol was immunoSEQ multiplex PCR, while the TCRdb copy is restricted to in-frame clones and leaves out a portion. The data hold about 280,000 clones, with roughly 85% observed a single time. Cohort 3 recovery required two negative PCRs, clearance, or symptom resolution. This receptor was identified in a woman aged 50 to 60 who had recovered from COVID-19. Sequencing was done on a sample of PBMCs or T cells enriched from blood (not recorded which).

CDR3: CASKGTGGSGEQYF. The CDR3 region has the DNA TGTGCCAGCAAGGGGACAGGGGGCAGCGGCGAGCAGTACTTC. This chain uses TRBV6-5 with TRBJ2-7, with 12 bases identical to TRBD1. In germline, CDR1 is MNHEY, CDR2 SVGAGI. The length of the CDR3 is 14 residues. V was pared by 7 bases and J by 6 bases, with 7 bases of the junction left unmatched.